This T cell receptor beta chain is from a study of T-cell memory formation after mild COVID-19. Study-level background: Largely donor-specific sequence clusters came from a couple of donors.

Between the trimmed V and J ends, which lost 0 bases and 6 bases, there was a span of 8 bases. The CDR3 is 14 amino acids. Germline values: CDR1 SGHTA, CDR2 FQGNSA. TCRdb analysed the 5' RACE reads with MiXCR anew, one entry per CDR3 protein. The sample gives roughly 200,000 distinct CDR3 sequences, about a sixth of which show up once; 2% to 2.5% is in the top ten. This clonotype originated in an adult woman who had mild COVID-19 (a few samples of this study predate the infection). Cell type and time point are not known. The sequenced sample consisted of PBMCs or a T cell subset sorted from them (not recorded which). This sequence joins TRBV7-2 and TRBJ2-2, with unresolved D. CDR3 loop: CASSLAVYAGELFF. CDR3 nucleotide sequence: TGTGCCAGCAGCTTAGCGGTCTATGCCGGGGAGCTGTTTTTT.